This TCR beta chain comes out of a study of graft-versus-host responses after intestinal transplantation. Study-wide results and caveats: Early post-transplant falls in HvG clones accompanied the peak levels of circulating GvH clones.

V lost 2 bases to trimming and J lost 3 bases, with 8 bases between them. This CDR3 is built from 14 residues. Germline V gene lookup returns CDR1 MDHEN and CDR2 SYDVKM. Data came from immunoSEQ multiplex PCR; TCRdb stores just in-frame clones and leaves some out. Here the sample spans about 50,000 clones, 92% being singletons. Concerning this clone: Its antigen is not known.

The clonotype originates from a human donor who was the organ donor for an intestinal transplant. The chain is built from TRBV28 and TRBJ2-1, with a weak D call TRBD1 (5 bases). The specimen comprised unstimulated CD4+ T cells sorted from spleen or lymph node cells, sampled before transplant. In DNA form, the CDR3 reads TGTGCCAGCAGTTTAGGGGCTAACTACAATGAGCAGTTCTTC. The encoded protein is CASSLGANYNEQFF.